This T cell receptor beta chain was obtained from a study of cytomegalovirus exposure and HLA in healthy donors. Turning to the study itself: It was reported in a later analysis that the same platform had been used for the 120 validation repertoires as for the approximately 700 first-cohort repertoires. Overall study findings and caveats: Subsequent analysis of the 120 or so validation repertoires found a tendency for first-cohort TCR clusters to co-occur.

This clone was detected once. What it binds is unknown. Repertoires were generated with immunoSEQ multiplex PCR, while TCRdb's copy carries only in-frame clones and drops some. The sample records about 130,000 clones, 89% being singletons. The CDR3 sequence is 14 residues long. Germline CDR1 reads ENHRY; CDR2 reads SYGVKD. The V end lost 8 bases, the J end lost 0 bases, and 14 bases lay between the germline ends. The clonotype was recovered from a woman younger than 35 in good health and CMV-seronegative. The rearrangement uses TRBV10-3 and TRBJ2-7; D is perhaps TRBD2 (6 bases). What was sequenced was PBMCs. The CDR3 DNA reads TGTGCCATCGACCCCGGAGGGCACTCCTACGAGCAGTACTTC. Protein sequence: CAIDPGGHSYEQYF.